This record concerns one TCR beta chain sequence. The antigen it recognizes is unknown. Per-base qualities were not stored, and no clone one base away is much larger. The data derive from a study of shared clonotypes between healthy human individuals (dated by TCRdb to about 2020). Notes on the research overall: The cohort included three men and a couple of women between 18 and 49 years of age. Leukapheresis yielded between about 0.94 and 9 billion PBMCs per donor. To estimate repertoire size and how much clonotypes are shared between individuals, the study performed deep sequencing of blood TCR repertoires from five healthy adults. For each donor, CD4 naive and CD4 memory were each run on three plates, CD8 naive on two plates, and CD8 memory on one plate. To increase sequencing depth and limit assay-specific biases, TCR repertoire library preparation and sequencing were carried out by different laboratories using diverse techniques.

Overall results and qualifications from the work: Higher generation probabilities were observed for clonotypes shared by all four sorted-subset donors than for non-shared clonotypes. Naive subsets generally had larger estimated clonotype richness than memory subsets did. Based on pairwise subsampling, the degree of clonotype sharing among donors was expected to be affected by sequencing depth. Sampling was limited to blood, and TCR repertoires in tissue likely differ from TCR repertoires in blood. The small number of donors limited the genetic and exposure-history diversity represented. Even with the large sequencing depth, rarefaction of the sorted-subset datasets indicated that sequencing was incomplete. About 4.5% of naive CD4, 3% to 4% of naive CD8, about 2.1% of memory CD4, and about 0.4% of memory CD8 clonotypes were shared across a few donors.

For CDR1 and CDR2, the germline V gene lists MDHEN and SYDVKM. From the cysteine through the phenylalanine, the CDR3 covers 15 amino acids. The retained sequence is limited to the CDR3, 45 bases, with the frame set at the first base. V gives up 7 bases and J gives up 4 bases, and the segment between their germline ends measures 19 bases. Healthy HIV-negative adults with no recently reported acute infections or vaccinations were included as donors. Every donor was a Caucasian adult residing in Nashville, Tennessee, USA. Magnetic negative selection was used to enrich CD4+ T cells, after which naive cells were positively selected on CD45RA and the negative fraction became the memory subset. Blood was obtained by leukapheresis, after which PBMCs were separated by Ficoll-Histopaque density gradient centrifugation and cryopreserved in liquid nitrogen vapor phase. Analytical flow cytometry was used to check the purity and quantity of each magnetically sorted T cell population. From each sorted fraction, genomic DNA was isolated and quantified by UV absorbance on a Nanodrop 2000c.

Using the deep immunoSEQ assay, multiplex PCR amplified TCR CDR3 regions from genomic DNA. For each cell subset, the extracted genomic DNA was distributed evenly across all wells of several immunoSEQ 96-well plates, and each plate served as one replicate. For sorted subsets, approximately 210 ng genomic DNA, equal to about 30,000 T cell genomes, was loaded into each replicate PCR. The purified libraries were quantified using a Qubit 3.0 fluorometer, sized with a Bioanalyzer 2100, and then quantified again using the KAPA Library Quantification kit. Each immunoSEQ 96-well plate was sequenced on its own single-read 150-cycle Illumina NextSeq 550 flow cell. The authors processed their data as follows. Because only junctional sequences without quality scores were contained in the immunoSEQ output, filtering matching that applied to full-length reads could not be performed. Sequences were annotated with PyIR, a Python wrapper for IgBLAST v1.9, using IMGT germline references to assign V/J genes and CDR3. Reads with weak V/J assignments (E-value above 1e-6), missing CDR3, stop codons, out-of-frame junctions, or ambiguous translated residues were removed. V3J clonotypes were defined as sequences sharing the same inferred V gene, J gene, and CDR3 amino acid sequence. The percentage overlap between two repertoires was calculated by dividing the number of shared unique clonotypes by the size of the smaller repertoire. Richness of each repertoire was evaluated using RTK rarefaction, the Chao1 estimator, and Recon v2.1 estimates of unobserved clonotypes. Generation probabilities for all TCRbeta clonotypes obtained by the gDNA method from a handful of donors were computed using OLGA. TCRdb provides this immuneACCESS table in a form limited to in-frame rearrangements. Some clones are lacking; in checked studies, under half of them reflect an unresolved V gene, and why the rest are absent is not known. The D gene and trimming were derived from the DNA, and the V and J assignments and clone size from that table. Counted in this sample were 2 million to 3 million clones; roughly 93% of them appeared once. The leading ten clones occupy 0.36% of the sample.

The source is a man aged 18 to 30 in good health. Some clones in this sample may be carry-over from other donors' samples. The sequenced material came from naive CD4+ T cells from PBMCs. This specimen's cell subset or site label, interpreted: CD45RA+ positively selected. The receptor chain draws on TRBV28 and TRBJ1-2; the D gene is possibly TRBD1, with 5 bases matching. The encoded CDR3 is CASNSPAVTAYGYTF. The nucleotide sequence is TGTGCCAGCAACTCACCCGCCGTGACAGCCTATGGCTACACCTTC.